These 5 T cell receptor beta chains came from one sample sequenced in a study of blood T cell repertoires in COVID-19. Produced via immunoSEQ multiplex PCR; TCRdb's table is partial and in-frame only. The table shows more than 150,000 clones, with 90% occurring only once. Specimen: peripheral blood. These TCRs come from a man aged 45-65 years with acute or convalescent COVID-19.

The chain is built from TRBV15 and TRBJ1-3; D might be TRBD1 (5 bases). Germline V gene sequence: CDR1 LNHNV, CDR2 YYDKDF (reference sequence). Trimming took off 3 bases at V and 0 bases at J, with 9 bases between the two ends. The CDR3 sequence is 15 residues long. The CDR3 nucleotides are TGTGCCACCAGCAGGGGGGGGTCCTCTGGAAACACCATATATTTT. Amino acid sequence: CATSRGGSSGNTIYF.

J is TRBJ2-3 and V is TRBV29-1, with a weak D call TRBD2 (5 bases). The CDR3 totals 14 residues. V lost 6 bases and J 4 bases, leaving 17 bases between the germline ends. Germline values: CDR1 SQVTM, CDR2 ANQGSEA. The CDR3, as DNA: TGCAGCGTGAGGGAAGGGTTCATCGCAGATACGCAGTATTTT. It specifies CSVREGFIADTQYF.

This sequence joins TRBV7-2 and TRBJ2-1; D remains unclear. Trimming stripped 5 bases from V and 8 bases from J, with 7 bases between. The CDR3 is 11 amino acids. Germline loops: CDR1 SGHTA, CDR2 FQGNSA. The chain's CDR3 is CASSRLYEQFF. The DNA of the CDR3 is TGTGCCAGCAGCCGGTTGTATGAGCAGTTCTTC.

The CDR3 protein is CASSPTGSGNTIYF. CDR3 bases: TGTGCCAGCAGCCCCACAGGGTCCGGAAACACCATATATTTT. J is TRBJ1-3 and V is TRBV7-9, with a possible D match to TRBD1 (6 bases). Per germline, CDR1 SEHNR and CDR2 FQNEAQ (reference sequence). The CDR3 extends over 14 amino acids. Trimming took 5 bases from V and 4 from J, leaving 12 bases between them.

The chain recombines TRBV7-2 with TRBJ2-3; 7 bases match TRBD2. The CDR3 extends over 14 amino acids. Per the germline V gene, CDR1 is SGHTA and CDR2 is FQGNSA. V was clipped by 0 bases and J by 5 bases; unmatched bases: 2. The CDR3 loop is CASSLAPGGDTQYF. Here the CDR3 DNA reads TGTGCCAGCAGCTTAGCCCCGGGAGGAGATACGCAGTATTTT. Together with reference TRBV7-2 and TRBJ2-3, the CDR3 gives the full variable domain: GAGVSQSPSNKVTEKGKDVELRCDPISGHTALYWYRQSLGQGLEFLIYFQGNSAPDKSGLPSDRFSAERTGGSVSTLTIQRTQQEDSAVYLCASSLAPGGDTQYFGPGTRLTVL.